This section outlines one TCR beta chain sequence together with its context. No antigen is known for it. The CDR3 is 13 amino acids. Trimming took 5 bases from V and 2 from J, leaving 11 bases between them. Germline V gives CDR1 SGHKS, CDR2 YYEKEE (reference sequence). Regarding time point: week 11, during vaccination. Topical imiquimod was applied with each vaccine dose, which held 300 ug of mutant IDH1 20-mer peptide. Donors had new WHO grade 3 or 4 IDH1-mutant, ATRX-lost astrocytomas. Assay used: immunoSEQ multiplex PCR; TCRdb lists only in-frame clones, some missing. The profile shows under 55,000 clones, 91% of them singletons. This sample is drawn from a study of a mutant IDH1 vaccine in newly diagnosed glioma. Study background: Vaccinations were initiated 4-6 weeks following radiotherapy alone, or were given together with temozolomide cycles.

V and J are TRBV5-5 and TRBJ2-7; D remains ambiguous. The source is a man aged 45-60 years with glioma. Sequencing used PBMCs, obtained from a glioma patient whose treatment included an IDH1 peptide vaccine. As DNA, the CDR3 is TGTGCCAGCAGAATACAAGGAACCTACGAGCAGTACTTC. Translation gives CASRIQGTYEQYF.